This T cell receptor (beta chain) was sequenced in a study of T-cell reconstitution after alpha-beta-depleted transplantation in children. V gave up 4 bases and J gave up 6 bases, with 22 bases separating them. The germline gives CDR1 SGDLS, CDR2 YYNGEE. CDR3 length: 17 amino acids. This clonotype came up a few times. Molecular barcoding with unique molecular identifiers was used for the TCRbeta library. In TCRdb, the PCR reads were re-called with MiXCR into one record per CDR3 protein. The table includes about 78,000 distinct CDR3 sequences, 11% to 15% detected once. The TCR sequence derives from a male patient between 2 and 10 years old who had a stem cell transplant for acute lymphoblastic leukemia, so the T cells may come from the graft donor. This sample comprised PBMCs, mostly from graft donor cells, obtained 180 days after TCRalphabeta/CD19-depleted stem cell transplant. The V and J genes are TRBV9 and TRBJ2-2; no definite D call. The CDR3 sequence is CASSPRVGRSVSGELFF. The CDR3, as DNA: TGTGCCAGCAGCCCTCGGGTCGGCCGGAGCGTTTCCGGGGAGCTGTTTTTT.